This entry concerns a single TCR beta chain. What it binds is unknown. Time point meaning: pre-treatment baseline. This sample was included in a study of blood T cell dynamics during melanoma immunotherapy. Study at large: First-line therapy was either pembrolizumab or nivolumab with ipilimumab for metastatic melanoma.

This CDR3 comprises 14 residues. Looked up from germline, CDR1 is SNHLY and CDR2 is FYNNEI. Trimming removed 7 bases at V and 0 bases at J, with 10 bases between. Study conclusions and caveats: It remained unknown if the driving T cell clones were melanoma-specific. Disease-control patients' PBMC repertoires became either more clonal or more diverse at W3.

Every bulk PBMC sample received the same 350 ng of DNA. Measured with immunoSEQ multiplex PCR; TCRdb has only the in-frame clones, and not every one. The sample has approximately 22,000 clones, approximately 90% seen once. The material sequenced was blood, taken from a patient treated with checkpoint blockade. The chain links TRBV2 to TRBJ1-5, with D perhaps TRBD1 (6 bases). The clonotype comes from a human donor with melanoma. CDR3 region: CASTGTNSNQPQHF. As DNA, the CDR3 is TGTGCCAGCACCGGGACAAATAGCAATCAGCCCCAGCATTTT. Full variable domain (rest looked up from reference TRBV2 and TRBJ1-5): EPEVTQTPSHQVTQMGQEVILRCVPISNHLYFYWYRQILGQKVEFLVSFYNNEISEKSEIFDDQFSVERPDGSNFTLKIRSTKLEDSAMYFCASTGTNSNQPQHFGDGTRLSIL.